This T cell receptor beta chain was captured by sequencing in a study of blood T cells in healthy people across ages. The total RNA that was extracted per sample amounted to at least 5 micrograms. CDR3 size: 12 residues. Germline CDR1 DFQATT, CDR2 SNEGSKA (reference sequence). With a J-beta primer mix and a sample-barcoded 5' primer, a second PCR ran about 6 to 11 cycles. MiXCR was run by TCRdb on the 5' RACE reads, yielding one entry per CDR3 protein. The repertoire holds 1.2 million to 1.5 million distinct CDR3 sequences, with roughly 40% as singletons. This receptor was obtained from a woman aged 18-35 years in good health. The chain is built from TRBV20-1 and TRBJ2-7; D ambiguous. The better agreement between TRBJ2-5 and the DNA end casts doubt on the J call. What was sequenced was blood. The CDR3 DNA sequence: TGCAGTGCTACCTCCGCATGGAAGACCCAGTACTTC. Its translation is CSATSAWKTQYF.